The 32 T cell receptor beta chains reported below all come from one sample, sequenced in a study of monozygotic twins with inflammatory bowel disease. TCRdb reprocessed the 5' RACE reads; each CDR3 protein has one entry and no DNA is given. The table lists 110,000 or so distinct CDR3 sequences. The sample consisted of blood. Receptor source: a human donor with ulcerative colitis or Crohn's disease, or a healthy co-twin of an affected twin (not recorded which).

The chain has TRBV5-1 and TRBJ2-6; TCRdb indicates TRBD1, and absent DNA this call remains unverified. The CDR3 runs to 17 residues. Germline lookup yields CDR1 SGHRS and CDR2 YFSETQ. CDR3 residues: CASTVGPGRAGTNVLTF.

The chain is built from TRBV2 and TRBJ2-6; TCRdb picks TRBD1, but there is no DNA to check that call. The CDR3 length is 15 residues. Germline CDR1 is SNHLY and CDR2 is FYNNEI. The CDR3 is CASREDQGIANVLTF.

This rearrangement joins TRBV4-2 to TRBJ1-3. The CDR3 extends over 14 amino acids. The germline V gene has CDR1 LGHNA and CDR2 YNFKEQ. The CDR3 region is CASSPVSSGNTIYF.

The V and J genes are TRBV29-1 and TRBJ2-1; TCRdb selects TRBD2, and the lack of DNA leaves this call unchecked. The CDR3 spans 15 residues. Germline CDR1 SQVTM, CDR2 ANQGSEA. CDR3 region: CSVISGASGGNDQFF.

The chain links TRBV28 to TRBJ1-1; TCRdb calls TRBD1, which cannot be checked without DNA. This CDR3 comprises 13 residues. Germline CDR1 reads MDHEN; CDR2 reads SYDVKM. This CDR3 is CAAGTQMNTEAFF.

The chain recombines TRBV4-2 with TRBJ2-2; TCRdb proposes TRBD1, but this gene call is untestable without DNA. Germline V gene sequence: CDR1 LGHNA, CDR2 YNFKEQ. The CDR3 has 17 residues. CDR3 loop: CASSQDQPFQGDGELFF.

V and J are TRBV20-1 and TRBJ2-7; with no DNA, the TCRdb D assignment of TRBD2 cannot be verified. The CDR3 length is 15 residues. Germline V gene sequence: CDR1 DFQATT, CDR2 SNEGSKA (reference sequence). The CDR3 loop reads CSARALAGASYEQYF.

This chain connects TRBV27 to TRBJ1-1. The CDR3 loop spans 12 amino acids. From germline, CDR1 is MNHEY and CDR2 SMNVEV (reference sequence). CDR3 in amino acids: CASSGDYTEAFF.

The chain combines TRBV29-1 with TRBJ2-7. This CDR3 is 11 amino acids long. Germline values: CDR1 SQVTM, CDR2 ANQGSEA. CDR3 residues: CTVEGAYEQYF.

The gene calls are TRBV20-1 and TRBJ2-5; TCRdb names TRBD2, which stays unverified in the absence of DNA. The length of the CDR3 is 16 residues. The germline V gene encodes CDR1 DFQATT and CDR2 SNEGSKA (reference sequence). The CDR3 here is CSARDHSGRVVETQYF.

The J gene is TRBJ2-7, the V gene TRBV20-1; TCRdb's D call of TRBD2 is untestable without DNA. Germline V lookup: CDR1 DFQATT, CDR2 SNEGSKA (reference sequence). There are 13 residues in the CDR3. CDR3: CSALSGWTYEQYF.

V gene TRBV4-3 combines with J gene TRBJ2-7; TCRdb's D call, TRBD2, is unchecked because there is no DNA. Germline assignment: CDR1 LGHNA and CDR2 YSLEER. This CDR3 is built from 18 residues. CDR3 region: CASSQDGGGREASYEQYF.

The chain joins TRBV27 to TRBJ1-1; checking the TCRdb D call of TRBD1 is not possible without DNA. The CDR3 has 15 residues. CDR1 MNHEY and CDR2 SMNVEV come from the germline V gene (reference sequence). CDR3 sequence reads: CASSIKPGENTEAFF.

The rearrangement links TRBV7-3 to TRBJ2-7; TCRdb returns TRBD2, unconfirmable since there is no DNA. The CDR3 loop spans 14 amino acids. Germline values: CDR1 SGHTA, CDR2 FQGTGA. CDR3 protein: CASSSQREGGEQYF.

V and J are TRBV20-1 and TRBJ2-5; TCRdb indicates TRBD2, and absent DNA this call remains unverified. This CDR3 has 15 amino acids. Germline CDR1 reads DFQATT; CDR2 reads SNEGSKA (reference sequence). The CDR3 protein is CSASPLLAIQETQYF.

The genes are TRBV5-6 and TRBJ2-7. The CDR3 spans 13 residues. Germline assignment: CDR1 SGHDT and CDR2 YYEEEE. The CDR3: CASSFQDYYEQYF.

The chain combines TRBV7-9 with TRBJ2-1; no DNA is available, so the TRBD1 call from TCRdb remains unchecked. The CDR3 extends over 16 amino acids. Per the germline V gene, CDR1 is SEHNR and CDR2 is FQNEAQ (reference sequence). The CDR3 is CASSLVGQGIKDEQFF.

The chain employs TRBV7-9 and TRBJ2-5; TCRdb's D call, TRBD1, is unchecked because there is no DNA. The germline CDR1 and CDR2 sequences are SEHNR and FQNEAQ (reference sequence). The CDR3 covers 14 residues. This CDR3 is CASRPDREWETQYF.

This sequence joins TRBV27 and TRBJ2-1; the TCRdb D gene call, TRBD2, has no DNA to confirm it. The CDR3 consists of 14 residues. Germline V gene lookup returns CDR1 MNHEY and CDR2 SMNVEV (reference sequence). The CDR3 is CASSLYELASEQFF.

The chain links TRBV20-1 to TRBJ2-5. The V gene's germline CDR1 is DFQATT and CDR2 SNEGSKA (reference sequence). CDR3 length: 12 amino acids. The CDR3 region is CSASFGLETQYF.

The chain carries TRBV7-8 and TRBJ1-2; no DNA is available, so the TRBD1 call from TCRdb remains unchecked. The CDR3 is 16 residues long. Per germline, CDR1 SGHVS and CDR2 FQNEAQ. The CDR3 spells CASSLLPGTGNYGYTF. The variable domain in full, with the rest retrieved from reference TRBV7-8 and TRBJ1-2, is GAGVSQSPRYKVAKRGQDVALRCDPISGHVSLFWYQQALGQGPEFLTYFQNEAQLDKSGLPSDRFFAERPEGSVSTLKIQRTQQEDSAVYLCASSLLPGTGNYGYTFGSGTRLTVV.

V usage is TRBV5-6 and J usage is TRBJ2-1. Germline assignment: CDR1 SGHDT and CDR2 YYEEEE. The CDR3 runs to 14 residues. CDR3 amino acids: CASSLEWANNEQFF.

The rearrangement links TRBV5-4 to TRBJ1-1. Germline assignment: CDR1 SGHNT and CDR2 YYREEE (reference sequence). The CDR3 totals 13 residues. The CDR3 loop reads CASSSEMNTEAFF.

The CDR3 loop is CASSFGGGSSYNEQFF. This chain uses TRBV5-4 with TRBJ2-1; the TRBD2 assignment by TCRdb is unverifiable without DNA. This CDR3 contains 16 residues. Germline V gene lookup returns CDR1 SGHNT and CDR2 YYREEE (reference sequence). Complete variable domain (other parts from reference TRBV5-4 and TRBJ2-1): ETGVTQSPTHLIKTRGQQVTLRCSSQSGHNTVSWYQQALGQGPQFIFQYYREEENGRGNFPPRFSGLQFPNYSSELNVNALELDDSALYLCASSFGGGSSYNEQFFGPGTRLTVL.

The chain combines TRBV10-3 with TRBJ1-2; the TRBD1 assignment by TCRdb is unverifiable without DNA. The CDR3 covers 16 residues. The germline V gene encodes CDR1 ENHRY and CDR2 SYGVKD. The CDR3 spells CAISGYRGEKNYGYTF.

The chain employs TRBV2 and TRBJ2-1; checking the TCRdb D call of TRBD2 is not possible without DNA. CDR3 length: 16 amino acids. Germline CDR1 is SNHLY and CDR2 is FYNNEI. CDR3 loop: CASSEGGLAGNNEQFF.

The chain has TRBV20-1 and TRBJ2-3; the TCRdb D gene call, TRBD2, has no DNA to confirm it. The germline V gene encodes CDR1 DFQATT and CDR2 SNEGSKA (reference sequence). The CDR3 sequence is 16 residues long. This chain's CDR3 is CSASGVLAGWHDTQYF.

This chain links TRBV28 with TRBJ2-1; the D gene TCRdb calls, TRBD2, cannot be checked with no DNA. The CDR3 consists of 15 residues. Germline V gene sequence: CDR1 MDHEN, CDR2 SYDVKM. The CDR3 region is CASSLMSGGGNEQCF.

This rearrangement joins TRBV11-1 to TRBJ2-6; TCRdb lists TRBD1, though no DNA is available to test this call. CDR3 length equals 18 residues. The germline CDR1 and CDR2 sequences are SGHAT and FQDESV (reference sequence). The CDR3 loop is CASSLGWTGEAGANVLTF. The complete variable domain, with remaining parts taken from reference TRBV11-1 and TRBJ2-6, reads EAEVAQSPRYKITEKSQAVAFWCDPISGHATLYWYRQILGQGPELLVQFQDESVVDDSQLPKDRFSAERLKGVDSTLKIQPAELGDSAMYLCASSLGWTGEAGANVLTFGAGSRLTVL.

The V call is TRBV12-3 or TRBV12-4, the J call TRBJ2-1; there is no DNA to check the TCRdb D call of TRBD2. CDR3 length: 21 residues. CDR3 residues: CASSLGLGVASGASSYNEQFF.

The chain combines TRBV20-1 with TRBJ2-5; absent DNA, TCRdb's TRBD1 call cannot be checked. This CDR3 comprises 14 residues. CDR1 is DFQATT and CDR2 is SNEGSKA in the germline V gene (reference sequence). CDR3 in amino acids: CSAKGARYQETQYF.

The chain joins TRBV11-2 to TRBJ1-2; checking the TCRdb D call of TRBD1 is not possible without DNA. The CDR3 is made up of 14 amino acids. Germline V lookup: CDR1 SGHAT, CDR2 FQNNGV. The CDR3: CASSLPGGFDGYTF.